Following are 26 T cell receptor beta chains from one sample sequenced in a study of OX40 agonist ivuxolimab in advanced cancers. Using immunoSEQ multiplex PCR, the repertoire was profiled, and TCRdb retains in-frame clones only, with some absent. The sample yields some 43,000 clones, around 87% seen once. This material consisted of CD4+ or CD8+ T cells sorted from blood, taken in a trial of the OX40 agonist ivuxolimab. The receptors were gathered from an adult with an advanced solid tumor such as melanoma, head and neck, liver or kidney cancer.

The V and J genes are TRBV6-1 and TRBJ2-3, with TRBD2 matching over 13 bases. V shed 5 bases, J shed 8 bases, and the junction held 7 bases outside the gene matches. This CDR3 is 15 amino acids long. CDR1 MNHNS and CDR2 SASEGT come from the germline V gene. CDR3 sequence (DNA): TGTGCCAGCAGTCCGGGACTAGCGGGAATCGGTACGCAGTATTTT. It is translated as CASSPGLAGIGTQYF.

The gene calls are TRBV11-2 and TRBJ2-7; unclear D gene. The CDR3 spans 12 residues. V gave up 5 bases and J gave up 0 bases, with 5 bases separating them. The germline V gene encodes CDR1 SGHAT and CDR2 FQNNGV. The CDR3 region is CASSRSSYEQYF. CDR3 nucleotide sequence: TGTGCCAGCAGCCGAAGCTCCTACGAGCAGTACTTC.

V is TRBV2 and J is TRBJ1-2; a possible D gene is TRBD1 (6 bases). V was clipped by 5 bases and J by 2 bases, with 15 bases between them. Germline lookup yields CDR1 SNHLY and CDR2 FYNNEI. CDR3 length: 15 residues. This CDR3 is CASSPLRGGNYGYTF. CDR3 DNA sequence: TGTGCCAGCAGTCCGCTAAGAGGGGGGAACTATGGCTACACCTTC.

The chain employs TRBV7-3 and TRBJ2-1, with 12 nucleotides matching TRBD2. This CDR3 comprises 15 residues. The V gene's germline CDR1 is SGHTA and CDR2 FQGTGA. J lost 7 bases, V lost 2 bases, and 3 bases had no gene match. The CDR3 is CASSLLAGGYNEQFF. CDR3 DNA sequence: TGTGCCAGCAGCTTACTAGCGGGAGGGTATAATGAGCAGTTCTTC. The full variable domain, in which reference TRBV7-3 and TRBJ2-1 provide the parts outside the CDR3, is GAGVSQTPSNKVTEKGKYVELRCDPISGHTALYWYRQSLGQGPEFLIYFQGTGAADDSGLPNDRFFAVRPEGSVSTLKIQRTERGDSAVYLCASSLLAGGYNEQFFGPGTRLTVL.

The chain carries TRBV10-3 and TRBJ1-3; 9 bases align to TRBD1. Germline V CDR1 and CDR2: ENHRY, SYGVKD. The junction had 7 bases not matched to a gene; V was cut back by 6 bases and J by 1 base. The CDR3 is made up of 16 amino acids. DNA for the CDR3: TGTGCCATCAGGACCGGGACAGGGAATTCTGGAAACACCATATATTTT. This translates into CAIRTGTGNSGNTIYF.

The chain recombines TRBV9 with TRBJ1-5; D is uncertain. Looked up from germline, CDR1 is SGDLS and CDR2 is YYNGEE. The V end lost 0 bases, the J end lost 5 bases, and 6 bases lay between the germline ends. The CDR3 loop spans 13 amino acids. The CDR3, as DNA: TGTGCCAGCAGCGTAGACCCGGATCAGCCCCAGCATTTT. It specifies CASSVDPDQPQHF.

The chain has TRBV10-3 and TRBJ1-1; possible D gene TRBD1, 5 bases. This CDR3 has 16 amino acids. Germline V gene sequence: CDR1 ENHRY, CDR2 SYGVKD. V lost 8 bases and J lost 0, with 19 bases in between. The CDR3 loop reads CAILGAEGRMNTEAFF. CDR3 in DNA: TGTGCCATCCTAGGGGCCGAAGGGAGAATGAACACTGAAGCTTTCTTT.

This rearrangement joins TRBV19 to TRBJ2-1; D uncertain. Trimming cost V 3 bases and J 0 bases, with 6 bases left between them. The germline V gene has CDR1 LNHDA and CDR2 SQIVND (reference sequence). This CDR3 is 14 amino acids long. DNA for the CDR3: TGTGCCAGTAGTATGTTCGGCTCCTACAATGAGCAGTTCTTC. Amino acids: CASSMFGSYNEQFF.

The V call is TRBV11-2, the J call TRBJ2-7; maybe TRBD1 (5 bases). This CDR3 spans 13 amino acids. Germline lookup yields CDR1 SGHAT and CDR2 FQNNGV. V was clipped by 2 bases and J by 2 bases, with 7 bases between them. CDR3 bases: TGTGCCAGCAGCTTACCAGGGCCCTACGAGCAGTACTTC. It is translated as CASSLPGPYEQYF.

Here the CDR3 reads CASSSDGSGSYEQYF. In DNA, the CDR3 is TGTGCCAGCAGCTCCGACGGGAGCGGTTCCTACGAGCAGTACTTC. The chain uses TRBV5-4 and TRBJ2-7, with D tentatively TRBD2 (6 bases). V gave up 3 bases and J gave up 1 base, with 14 bases separating them. This CDR3 contains 15 residues. Germline CDR1 reads SGHNT; CDR2 reads YYREEE (reference sequence). The complete variable domain, with remaining parts taken from reference TRBV5-4 and TRBJ2-7, reads ETGVTQSPTHLIKTRGQQVTLRCSSQSGHNTVSWYQQALGQGPQFIFQYYREEENGRGNFPPRFSGLQFPNYSSELNVNALELDDSALYLCASSSDGSGSYEQYFGPGTRLTVT.

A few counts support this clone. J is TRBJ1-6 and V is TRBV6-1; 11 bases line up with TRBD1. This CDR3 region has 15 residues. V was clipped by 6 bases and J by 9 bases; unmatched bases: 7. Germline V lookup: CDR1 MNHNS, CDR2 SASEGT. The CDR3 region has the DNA TGTGCCAGCAGGGGGGGACAGGGGGGCAGTTCACCCCTCCACTTT. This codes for CASRGGQGGSSPLHF.

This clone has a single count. The CDR3 DNA sequence: TGTGCCAGCAGGGGGTGGGAGGACACTGAAGCTTTCTTT. This translates into CASRGWEDTEAFF. The rearrangement links TRBV2 to TRBJ1-1; D unclear. Trimming pared 6 bases from V and 3 bases from J, leaving 11 bases between. Germline values: CDR1 SNHLY, CDR2 FYNNEI. CDR3 size: 13 residues. Filled out from reference TRBV2 and TRBJ1-1, the complete variable domain reads EPEVTQTPSHQVTQMGQEVILRCVPISNHLYFYWYRQILGQKVEFLVSFYNNEISEKSEIFDDQFSVERPDGSNFTLKIRSTKLEDSAMYFCASRGWEDTEAFFGQGTRLTVV.

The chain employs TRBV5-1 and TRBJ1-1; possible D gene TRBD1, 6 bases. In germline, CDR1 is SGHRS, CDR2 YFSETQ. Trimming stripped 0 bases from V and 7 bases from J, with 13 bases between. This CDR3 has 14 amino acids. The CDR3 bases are TGCGCCAGCAGCTTGGTAACAGGGAGGGATGAAGCTTTCTTT. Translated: CASSLVTGRDEAFF.

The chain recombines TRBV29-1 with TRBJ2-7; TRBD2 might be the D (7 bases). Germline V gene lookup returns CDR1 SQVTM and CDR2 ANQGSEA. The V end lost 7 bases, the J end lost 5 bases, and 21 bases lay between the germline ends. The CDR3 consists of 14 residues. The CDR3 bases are TGCAGCGGTGGGGGGGGCCGTGGTGGGCACGAGCAGTACTTC. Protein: CSGGGGRGGHEQYF.

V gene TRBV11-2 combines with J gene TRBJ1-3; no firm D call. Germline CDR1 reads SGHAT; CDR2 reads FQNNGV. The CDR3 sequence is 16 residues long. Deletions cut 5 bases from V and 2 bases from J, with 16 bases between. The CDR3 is CASSLPEARAGNTIYF. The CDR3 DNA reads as TGTGCCAGCAGCCTCCCGGAAGCGAGGGCTGGAAACACCATATATTTT. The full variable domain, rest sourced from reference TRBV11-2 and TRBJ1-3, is EAGVAQSPRYKIIEKRQSVAFWCNPISGHATLYWYQQILGQGPKLLIQFQNNGVVDDSQLPKDRFSAERLKGVDSTLKIQPAKLEDSAVYLCASSLPEARAGNTIYFGEGSWLTVV.

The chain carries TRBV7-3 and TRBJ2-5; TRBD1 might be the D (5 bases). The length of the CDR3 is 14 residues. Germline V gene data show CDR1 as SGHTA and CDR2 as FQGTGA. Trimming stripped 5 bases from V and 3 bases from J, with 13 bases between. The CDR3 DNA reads TGTGCCAGCAGCCCCCAGGGTGGTGAAGAGACCCAGTACTTC. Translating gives CASSPQGGEETQYF.

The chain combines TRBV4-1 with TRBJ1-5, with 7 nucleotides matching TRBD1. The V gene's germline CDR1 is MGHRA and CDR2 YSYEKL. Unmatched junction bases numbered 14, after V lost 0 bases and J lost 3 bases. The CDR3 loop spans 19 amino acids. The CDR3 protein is CASSQDPLGGGNDNQPQHF. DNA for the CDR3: TGCGCCAGCAGCCAAGATCCCCTTGGAGGGGGCAATGACAATCAGCCCCAGCATTTT.

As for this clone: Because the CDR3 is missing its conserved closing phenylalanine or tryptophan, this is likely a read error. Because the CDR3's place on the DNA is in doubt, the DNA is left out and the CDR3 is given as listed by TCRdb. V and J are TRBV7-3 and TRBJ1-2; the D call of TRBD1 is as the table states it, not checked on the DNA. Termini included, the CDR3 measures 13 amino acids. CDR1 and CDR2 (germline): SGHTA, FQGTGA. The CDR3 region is CASSLGQNYGCTL.

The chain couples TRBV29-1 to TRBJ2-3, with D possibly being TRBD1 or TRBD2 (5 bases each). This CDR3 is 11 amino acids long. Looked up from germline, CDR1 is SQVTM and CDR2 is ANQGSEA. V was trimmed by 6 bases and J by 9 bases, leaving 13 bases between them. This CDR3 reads CSVDRGTTQYF. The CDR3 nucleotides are TGCAGCGTGGATCGGGGCACAACGCAGTATTTT.

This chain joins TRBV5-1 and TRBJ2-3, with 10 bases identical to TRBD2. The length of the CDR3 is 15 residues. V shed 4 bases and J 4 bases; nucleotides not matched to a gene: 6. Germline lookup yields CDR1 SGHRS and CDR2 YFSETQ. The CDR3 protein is CASSNRAGGADTQYF. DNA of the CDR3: TGCGCCAGCAGCAACCGAGCGGGAGGGGCAGATACGCAGTATTTT.

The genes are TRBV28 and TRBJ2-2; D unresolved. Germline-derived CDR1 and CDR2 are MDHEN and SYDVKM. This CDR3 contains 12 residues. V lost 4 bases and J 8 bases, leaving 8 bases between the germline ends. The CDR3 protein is CASSWFSGELFF. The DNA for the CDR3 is TGTGCCAGCAGTTGGTTCTCTGGGGAGCTGTTTTTT.

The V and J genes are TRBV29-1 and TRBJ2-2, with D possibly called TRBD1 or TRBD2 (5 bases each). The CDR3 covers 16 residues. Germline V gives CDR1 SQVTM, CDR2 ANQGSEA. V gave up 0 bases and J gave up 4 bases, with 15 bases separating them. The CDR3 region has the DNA TGCAGCGTTGAAGATCCAGGGCACCGGGGCACCGGGGAGCTGTTTTTT. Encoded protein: CSVEDPGHRGTGELFF.

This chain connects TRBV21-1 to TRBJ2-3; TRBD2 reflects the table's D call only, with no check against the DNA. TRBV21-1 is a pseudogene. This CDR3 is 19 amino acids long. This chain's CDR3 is CASVTGKRRLATNTDTQYF. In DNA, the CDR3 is TGTGCCAGCGTAACAGGGAAGAGGAGACTAGCGACCAATACAGATACGCAGTATTTT.

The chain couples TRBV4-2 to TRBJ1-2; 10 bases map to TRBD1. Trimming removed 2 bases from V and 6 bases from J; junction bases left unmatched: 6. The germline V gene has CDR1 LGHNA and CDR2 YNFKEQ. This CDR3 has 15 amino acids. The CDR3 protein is CASSQNPGQGNGYTF. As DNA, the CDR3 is TGTGCCAGCAGCCAAAATCCGGGACAGGGGAATGGCTACACCTTC.

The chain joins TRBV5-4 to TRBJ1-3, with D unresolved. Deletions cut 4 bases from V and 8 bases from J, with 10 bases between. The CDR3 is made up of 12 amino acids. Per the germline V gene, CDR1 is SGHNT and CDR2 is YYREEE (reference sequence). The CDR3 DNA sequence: TGTGCCAGCAGCCTAGACGGAGACACCATATATTTT. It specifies CASSLDGDTIYF.

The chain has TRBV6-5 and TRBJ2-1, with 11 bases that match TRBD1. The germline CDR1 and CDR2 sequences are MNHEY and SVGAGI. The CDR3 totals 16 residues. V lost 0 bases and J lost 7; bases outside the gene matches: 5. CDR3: CASSYSGTGGLNEQFF. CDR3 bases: TGTGCCAGCAGTTACTCTGGGACAGGGGGTTTGAATGAGCAGTTCTTC.